This T cell receptor beta chain came from a study of cytomegalovirus exposure and HLA in healthy donors. The PCR made use of 60 Vbeta and 13 Jbeta primers. Produced via immunoSEQ multiplex PCR; TCRdb's table is partial and in-frame only. The sample holds fewer than 200,000 clones; around 81% are singletons and the top ten take under 2.5%. This CDR3 region has 15 residues. Trimming pared 6 bases from V and 0 bases from J, leaving 14 bases between. Germline V gene data show CDR1 as MNHNS and CDR2 as SASEGT. Each of the donors was a healthy bone marrow donor. The TCR was taken from a woman between 25 and 40 years old in good health and CMV-seronegative. The sample taken for sequencing was PBMCs. V usage is TRBV6-1 and J usage is TRBJ1-1; weak D call: TRBD1 (5 bases). CDR3 nucleotide sequence: TGTGCCAGCAGGGGGGGAGGCCAAATGAACACTGAAGCTTTCTTT. It translates to CASRGGGQMNTEAFF.